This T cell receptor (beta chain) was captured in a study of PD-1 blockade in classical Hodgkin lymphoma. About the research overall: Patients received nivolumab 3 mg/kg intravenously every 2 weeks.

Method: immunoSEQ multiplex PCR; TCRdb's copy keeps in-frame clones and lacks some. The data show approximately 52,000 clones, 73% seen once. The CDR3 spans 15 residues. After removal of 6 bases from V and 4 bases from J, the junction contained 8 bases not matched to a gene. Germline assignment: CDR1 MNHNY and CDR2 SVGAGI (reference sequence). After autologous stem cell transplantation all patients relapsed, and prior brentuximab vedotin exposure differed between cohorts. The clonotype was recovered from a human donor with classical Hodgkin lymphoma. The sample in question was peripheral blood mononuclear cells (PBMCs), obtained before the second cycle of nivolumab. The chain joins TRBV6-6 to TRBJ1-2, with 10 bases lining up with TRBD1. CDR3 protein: CASRVHRDRGYGYTF. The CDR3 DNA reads TGTGCCAGCAGGGTCCACCGGGACAGGGGCTATGGCTACACCTTC.